The 15 T cell receptor beta chains below all came from one sample that was sequenced in a study of vaccination effects on CD4 cells after COVID-19. Libraries were prepared by immunoSEQ multiplex PCR; TCRdb keeps only in-frame clonotypes and omits some of them. The table includes tens of thousands of clones, about 78% detected once. Their recognized antigens are unknown. Expansion with viral peptide pools was applied to antigen-specific CD4+ T cells by the ViraFEST assay prior to sequencing. Culture lasted 10 days before CD4+ T cell isolation. PCR confirmed that the person was infected with SARS-CoV-2 between March and December 2020. The material was CD4+ T cells from PBMCs cultured with HCoV-NL63 spike peptides, obtained before COVID-19 vaccination. Receptor source: a human donor who had a prior SARS-CoV-2 infection.

CDR3 residues: CAWSVRAGAYNEQFF. The DNA of the CDR3 is TGTGCCTGGAGTGTACGTGCGGGGGCCTACAATGAGCAGTTCTTC. This rearrangement joins TRBV30 to TRBJ2-1; the match to TRBD2 covers 7 bases. CDR1 and CDR2 (germline): GTSNPN, SVGIG (reference sequence). The trim removed 0 bases at V and 2 bases at J, leaving 4 bases unmatched. The CDR3 loop spans 15 amino acids.

CDR3 nucleotide sequence: TGTGCCAGCAGCCAAGTTGGGTCTTCCTCAAGGGACGCATGGTTTATCGCCGGGGAGCTGTTTTTT. This translates into CASSQVGSSSRDAWFIAGELFF. The chain is built from TRBV3-1 (or the pseudogene TRBV3-2) and TRBJ2-2; TRBD1 or TRBD2 may be the D gene (5 bases each). With 1 base removed from V and 6 bases from J, the gap between germline ends came to 33 bases. CDR1 and CDR2 (germline): LGHDT, YNNKEL (reference sequence). The CDR3 is 22 amino acids.

J is TRBJ1-6 and V is TRBV6-5; no reliable D call. Germline-derived CDR1 and CDR2 are MNHEY and SVGAGI. The germline V and J ends were trimmed by 7 bases and 10 bases, with 11 bases remaining between them. The CDR3 is 12 amino acids. CDR3 protein: CASTGRHSPLHF. CDR3 in DNA: TGTGCCAGCACCGGGAGGCACTCACCCCTCCACTTT.

The V and J genes are TRBV11-3 and TRBJ2-4; weak D call: TRBD2 (5 bases). V lost 1 base to trimming and J lost 2 bases, with 15 bases between them. Germline values: CDR1 SGHNT, CDR2 YENEEA. The length of the CDR3 is 17 residues. The CDR3: CASSLGWGDVTKNIQYF. The DNA for the CDR3 is TGTGCCAGCAGCTTAGGGTGGGGAGATGTAACCAAAAACATTCAGTACTTC.

This clone was detected only once. This chain uses TRBV28 with TRBJ1-4; 9 bases fit TRBD1. Germline values: CDR1 MDHEN, CDR2 SYDVKM. V shed 6 bases and J 5 bases; nucleotides not matched to a gene: 4. The CDR3 contains 14 residues. For the CDR3, the DNA is TGTGCCAGCAGCCAGACAGGGGGAAATGAAAAACTGTTTTTT. It codes for CASSQTGGNEKLFF.

The CDR3 here is CASSPPVTNVADTQYF. For the CDR3, the DNA is TGCGCCAGCAGCCCCCCGGTCACCAACGTGGCAGATACGCAGTATTTT. The chain links TRBV5-1 to TRBJ2-3; no reliable D call. The CDR3 runs 16 residues. The V end was cut by 4 bases, the J end by 4 bases, with 19 bases between. Germline V gene data show CDR1 as SGHRS and CDR2 as YFSETQ.

CDR3 amino acids: CASSKEQGFSYEQYF. CDR3 nucleotide sequence: TGTGCCAGCAGTAAGGAACAGGGTTTCTCCTACGAGCAGTACTTC. The chain uses TRBV7-2 and TRBJ2-7; tentatively, D is TRBD1 (6 bases). The CDR3 covers 15 residues. In germline, CDR1 is SGHTA, CDR2 FQGNSA. V shed 6 bases and J shed 0 bases, with 15 bases lying between them.

The rearrangement links TRBV12-3 or TRBV12-4 to TRBJ2-7; no firm D call. V was clipped by 5 bases and J by 10 bases, with 12 bases between them. This CDR3 has 11 amino acids. CDR3 nucleotides: TGTGCCAGCAGTCGAGCAGGAGTTCAGTACTTC. The encoded protein is CASSRAGVQYF.

This sequence joins TRBV2 and TRBJ2-7; tentative D call: TRBD2 (5 bases). The CDR3 has 15 residues. CDR1 and CDR2 (germline): SNHLY, FYNNEI. V was trimmed by 8 bases and J by 0 bases, leaving 17 bases between them. DNA for the CDR3: TGTGCCAGCGGCCGGGGAAATACCCTCTCCTACGAGCAGTACTTC. Translated, it gives CASGRGNTLSYEQYF.

This clone was observed a few times. The chain employs TRBV6-2 or TRBV6-3 and TRBJ1-4; D unclear. Germline assignment: CDR1 MNHEY and CDR2 SVGEGT. V was clipped by 1 base and J by 5 bases, with 14 bases between them. The CDR3 is 16 residues long. The CDR3 reads CASSYYGLQRNEKLFF. The CDR3 DNA sequence: TGTGCCAGCAGTTACTACGGGCTCCAACGGAATGAAAAACTGTTTTTT.

The chain uses TRBV5-1 and TRBJ2-1, with a possible D match to TRBD1 (5 bases). This CDR3 region has 13 residues. CDR1 SGHRS and CDR2 YFSETQ come from the germline V gene. The V and J ends lost 4 bases and 2 bases respectively, with 7 bases between them. The CDR3 spells CASSVDTYNEQFF. The CDR3 nucleotides read TGCGCCAGCAGCGTGGACACCTACAATGAGCAGTTCTTC.

The rearrangement uses TRBV11-3 and TRBJ2-7, with TRBD1 identical over 7 bases. The V segment lost 7 bases and the J segment 5 bases; nucleotides outside the gene matches: 29. Germline assignment: CDR1 SGHNT and CDR2 YENEEA. The CDR3 is 20 residues long. Here the CDR3 reads CASITKDPGQRLHPRDEQYF. The CDR3 DNA reads TGTGCCAGCATAACGAAGGACCCGGGACAGAGGCTCCATCCGAGGGACGAGCAGTACTTC.

The chain carries TRBV18 and TRBJ1-4; tentatively, D is TRBD1 (5 bases). The CDR3 has 15 amino acids. Germline lookup yields CDR1 KGHSH and CDR2 LQKENI. V shed 3 bases and J shed 3 bases, with 11 bases lying between them. CDR3 in DNA: TGTGCCAGCTCACCGGTGAGAGGGGCTAATGAAAAACTGTTTTTT. Translating it yields CASSPVRGANEKLFF.

The rearrangement uses TRBV25-1 and TRBJ2-7; D not resolved. Germline V gene lookup returns CDR1 MGHDK and CDR2 SYGVNS. The V end lost 8 bases, the J end lost 5 bases, and 22 bases lay between the germline ends. The CDR3 is 15 residues long. The CDR3 protein is CASQEALGFQDEQYF. The CDR3 DNA is TGTGCCAGCCAAGAGGCTCTGGGGTTCCAAGACGAGCAGTACTTC.

This clone was found a few times. This chain links TRBV19 with TRBJ1-6; D perhaps matches TRBD1 (5 bases). The CDR3 runs to 15 residues. The V gene's germline CDR1 is LNHDA and CDR2 SQIVND (reference sequence). V lost 7 bases and J 7 bases, leaving 17 bases between the germline ends. The CDR3, as DNA: TGTGCCAGTAAACTCTCCAGGGCAAGGAATTCACCCCTCCACTTT. Translation gives CASKLSRARNSPLHF.